This T cell receptor beta chain was captured in a study of cytomegalovirus exposure and HLA in healthy donors. Notes on the study in general: The authors confirmed in vitro that a few CMV-associated chains were specific for CMV antigens. The authors enumerated over 150 TCR beta chains as linked to cytomegalovirus. The TCR clusters that emerged in the first cohort tended, a later analysis found, to co-occur in the approximately 110 validation repertoires. Among TCR sequences, most were rare, though some public TCRs appeared in many donors.

This table comes from immunoSEQ multiplex PCR, and its TCRdb copy is limited to in-frame clones, with some not included. The profile shows some 140,000 clones, just under 85% of them singletons. The CDR3 sequence is 16 residues long. The junction had 10 bases not matched to a gene; V was cut back by 7 bases and J by 5 bases. Looked up from germline, CDR1 is SGHAT and CDR2 is FQNNGV. As concerns this clone: Its antigen remains unidentified.

This TCR came from a woman younger than 45 in good health and CMV-seronegative. The sequencing input was PBMCs. The chain couples TRBV11-2 to TRBJ2-2; 10 nucleotides agree with TRBD2. The CDR3 DNA reads TGTGCCAGCACCTCTAGCGGGGGCAAGGGGACCGGGGAGCTGTTTTTT. Translating gives CASTSSGGKGTGELFF.